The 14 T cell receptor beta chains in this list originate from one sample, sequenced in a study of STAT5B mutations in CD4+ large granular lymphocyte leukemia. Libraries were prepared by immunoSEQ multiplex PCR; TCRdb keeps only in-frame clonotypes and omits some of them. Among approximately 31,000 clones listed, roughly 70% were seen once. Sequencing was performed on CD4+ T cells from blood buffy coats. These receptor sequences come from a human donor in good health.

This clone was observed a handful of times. CDR3 sequence reads: CASSSVGYNEQFF. As DNA, the CDR3 is TGTGCCAGCAGCTCGGTCGGGTACAATGAGCAGTTCTTC. The V and J genes are TRBV5-6 and TRBJ2-1; the D is unclear. The CDR3 runs 13 residues. Trimming pared 3 bases from V and 4 bases from J, leaving 8 bases between. The germline V gene has CDR1 SGHDT and CDR2 YYEEEE.

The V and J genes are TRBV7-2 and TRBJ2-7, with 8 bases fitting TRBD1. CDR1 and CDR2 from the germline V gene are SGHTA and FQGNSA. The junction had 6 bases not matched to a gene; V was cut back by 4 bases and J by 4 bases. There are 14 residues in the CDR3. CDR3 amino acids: CASSSTGGKYEQYF. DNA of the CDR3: TGTGCCAGCAGCTCTACAGGGGGAAAGTACGAGCAGTACTTC.

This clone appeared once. The DNA for the CDR3 is TGTGCCAGCAGCTTGGCAGGGGGCTACACCTTC. Residues: CASSLAGGYTF. The chain joins TRBV5-6 to TRBJ1-2; TRBD1 might be the D (5 bases). The length of the CDR3 is 11 residues. The germline V gene encodes CDR1 SGHDT and CDR2 YYEEEE. V lost 0 bases and J lost 8, with 5 bases in between.

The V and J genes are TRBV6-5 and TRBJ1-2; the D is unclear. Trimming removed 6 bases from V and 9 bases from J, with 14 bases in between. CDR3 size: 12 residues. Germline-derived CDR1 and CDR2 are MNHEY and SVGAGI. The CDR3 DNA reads TGTGCCAGCAGGGAAGGTGGTGGTAGCTACACCTTC. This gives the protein CASREGGGSYTF.

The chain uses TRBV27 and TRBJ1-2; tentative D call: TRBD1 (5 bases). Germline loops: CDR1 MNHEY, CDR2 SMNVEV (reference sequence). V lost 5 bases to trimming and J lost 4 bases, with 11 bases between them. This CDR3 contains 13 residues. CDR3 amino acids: CASSPTELYGYTF. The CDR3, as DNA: TGTGCCAGCAGTCCGACAGAGCTCTATGGCTACACCTTC.

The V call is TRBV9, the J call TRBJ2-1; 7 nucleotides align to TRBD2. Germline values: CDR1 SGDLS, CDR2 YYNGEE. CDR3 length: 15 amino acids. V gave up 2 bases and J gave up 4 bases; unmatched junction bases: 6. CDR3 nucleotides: TGTGCCAGCAGCGTCTCAGCGGGGACTTACAATGAGCAGTTCTTC. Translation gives CASSVSAGTYNEQFF.

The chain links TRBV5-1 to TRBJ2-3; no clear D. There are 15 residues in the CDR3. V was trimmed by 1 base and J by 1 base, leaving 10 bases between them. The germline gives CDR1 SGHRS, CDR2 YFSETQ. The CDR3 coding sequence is TGCGCCAGCAGCTTGCGTCTCCCTGGCACAGATACGCAGTATTTT. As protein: CASSLRLPGTDTQYF. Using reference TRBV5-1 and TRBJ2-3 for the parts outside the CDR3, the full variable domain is KAGVTQTPRYLIKTRGQQVTLSCSPISGHRSVSWYQQTPGQGLQFLFEYFSETQRNKGNFPGRFSGRQFSNSRSEMNVSTLELGDSALYLCASSLRLPGTDTQYFGPGTRLTVL.

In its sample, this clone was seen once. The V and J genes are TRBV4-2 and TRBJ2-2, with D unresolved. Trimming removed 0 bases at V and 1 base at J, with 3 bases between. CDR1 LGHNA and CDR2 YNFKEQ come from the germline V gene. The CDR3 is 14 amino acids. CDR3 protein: CASSQDGNTGELFF. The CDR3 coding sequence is TGTGCCAGCAGCCAAGATGGGAACACCGGGGAGCTGTTTTTT.

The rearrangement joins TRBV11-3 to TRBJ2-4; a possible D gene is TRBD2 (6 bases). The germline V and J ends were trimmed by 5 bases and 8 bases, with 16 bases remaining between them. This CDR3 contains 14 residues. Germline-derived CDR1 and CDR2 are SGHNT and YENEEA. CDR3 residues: CASSPGRGSDIQYF. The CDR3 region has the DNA TGTGCCAGCAGCCCGGGACGGGGGTCGGACATTCAGTACTTC.

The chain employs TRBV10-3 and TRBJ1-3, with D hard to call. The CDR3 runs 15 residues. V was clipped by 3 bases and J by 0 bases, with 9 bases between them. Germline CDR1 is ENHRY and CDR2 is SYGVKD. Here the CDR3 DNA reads TGTGCCATCAGTGAACAACTTGACTCTGGAAACACCATATATTTT. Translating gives CAISEQLDSGNTIYF.

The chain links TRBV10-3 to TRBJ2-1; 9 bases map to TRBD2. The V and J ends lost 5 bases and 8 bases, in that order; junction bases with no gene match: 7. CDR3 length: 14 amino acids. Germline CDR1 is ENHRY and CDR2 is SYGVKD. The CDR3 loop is CAISRASGVDEQFF. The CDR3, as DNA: TGTGCCATCAGTCGGGCTAGCGGGGTGGATGAGCAGTTCTTC.

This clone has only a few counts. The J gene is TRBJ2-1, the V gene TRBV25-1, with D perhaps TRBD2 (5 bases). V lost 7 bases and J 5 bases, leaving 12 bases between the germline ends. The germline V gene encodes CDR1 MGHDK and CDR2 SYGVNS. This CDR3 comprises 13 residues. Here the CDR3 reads CASTPAGNNEQFF. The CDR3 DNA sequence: TGTGCCAGCACCCCTGCGGGCAACAATGAGCAGTTCTTC.

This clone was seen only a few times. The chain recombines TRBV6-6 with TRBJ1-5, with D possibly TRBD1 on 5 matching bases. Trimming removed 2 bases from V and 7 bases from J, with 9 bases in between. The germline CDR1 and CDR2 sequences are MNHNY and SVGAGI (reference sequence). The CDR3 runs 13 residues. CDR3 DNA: TGTGCCAGCAGTTACAACCGGGACCAGCCCCAGCATTTT. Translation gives CASSYNRDQPQHF.

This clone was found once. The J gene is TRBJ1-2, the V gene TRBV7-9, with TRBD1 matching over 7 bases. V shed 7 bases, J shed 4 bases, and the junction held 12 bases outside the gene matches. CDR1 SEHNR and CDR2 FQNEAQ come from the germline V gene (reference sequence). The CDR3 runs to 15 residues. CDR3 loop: CASTREGAGRYGYTF. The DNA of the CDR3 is TGTGCCAGCACCAGGGAGGGGGCAGGCCGCTATGGCTACACCTTC.